Sequencing of this T cell receptor (beta chain) was carried out in a study of blood T cells in healthy people across ages. Study results and limitations: Researchers said unsorted PBMCs prevented a conclusive naive versus antigen-experienced comparison.

Next came a second PCR, run for about 7 to 12 cycles, which used a sample-barcoded 5' primer along with a J-beta primer mix. Each cDNA molecule was tagged by a template-switch adaptor that had 12 random nucleotides. MiXCR, run by TCRdb on the 5' RACE reads, gives a single entry per CDR3 protein. Of over 950,000 distinct CDR3 sequences in the sample, about 53% were seen once. Each sample gave at least 6.5 million isolated PBMCs. On this clonotype itself: Its cognate antigen is unknown.

The TCR comes from a woman between 55 and 75 years old in good health. Sequences were obtained from blood.

CDR3 in DNA: TGCGCCAGCAGCTTGGCCAAGGGGTCTAGCACAGATACGCAGTATTTT. This gives the protein CASSLAKGSSTDTQYF. The chain links TRBV5-1 to TRBJ2-3; weak D call: TRBD1 (5 bases). Germline loops: CDR1 SGHRS, CDR2 YFSETQ. Trimming removed 0 bases from V and 0 bases from J, with 11 bases in between. The CDR3 covers 16 residues.